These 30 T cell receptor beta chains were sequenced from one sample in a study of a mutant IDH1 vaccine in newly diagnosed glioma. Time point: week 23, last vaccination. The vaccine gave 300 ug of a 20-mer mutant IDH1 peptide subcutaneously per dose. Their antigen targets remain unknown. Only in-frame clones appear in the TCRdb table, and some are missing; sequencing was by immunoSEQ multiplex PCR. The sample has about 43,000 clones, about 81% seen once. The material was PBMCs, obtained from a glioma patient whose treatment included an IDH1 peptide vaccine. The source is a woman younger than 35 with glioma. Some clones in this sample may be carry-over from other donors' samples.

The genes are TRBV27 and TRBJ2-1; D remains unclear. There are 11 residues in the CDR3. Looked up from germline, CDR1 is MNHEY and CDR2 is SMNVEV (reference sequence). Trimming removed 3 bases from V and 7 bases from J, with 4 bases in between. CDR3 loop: CASSLRNEQFF. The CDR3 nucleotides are TGTGCCAGCAGTTTGAGGAATGAGCAGTTCTTC.

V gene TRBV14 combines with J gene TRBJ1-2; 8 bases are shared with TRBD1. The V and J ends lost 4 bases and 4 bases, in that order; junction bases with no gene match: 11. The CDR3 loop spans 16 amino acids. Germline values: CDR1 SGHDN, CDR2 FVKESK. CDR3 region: CASSRTGPPLGYGYTF. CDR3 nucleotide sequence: TGTGCCAGCAGCCGGACAGGGCCTCCTCTAGGCTATGGCTACACCTTC.

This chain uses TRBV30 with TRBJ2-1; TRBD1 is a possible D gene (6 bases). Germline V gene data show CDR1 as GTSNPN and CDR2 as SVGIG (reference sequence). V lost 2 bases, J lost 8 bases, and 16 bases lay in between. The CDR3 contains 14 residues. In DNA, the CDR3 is TGTGCCTGGAGTCTCAGTGGGGGCCCCTATGAGCAGTTCTTC. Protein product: CAWSLSGGPYEQFF.

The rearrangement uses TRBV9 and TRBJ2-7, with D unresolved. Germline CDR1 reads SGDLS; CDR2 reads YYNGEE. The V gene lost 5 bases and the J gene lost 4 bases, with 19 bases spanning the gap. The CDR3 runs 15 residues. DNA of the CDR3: TGTGCCAGCAGTCGTACGGGCCGAGAGTATTACGAGCAGTACTTC. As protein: CASSRTGREYYEQYF.

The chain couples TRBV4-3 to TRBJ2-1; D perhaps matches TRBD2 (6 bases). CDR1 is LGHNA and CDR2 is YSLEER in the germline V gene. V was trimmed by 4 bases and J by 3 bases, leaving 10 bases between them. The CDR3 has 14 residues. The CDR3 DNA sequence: TGCGCCAGCAGCCTCCGGAGGGACTACAATGAGCAGTTCTTC. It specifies CASSLRRDYNEQFF.

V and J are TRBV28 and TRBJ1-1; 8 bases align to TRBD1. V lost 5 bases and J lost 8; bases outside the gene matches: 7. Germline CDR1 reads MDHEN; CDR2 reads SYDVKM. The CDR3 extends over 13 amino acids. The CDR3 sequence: CASSGQGGREAFF. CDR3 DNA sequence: TGTGCCAGCAGTGGACAGGGAGGGAGGGAAGCTTTCTTT.

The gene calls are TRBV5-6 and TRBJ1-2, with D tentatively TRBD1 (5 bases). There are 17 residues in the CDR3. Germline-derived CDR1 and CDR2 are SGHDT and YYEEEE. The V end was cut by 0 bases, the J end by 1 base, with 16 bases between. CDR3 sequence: CASSLGSGGADNYGYTF. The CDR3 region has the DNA TGTGCCAGCAGCTTGGGGTCGGGAGGGGCCGATAACTATGGCTACACCTTC.

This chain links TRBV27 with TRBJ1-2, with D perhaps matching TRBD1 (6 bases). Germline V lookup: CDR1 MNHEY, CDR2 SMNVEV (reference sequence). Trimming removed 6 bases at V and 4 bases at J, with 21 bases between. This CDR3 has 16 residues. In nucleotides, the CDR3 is TGTGCCAGCAGCTTGGGGGGGGCCGGGGGAGCCTATGGCTACACCTTC. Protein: CASSLGGAGGAYGYTF.

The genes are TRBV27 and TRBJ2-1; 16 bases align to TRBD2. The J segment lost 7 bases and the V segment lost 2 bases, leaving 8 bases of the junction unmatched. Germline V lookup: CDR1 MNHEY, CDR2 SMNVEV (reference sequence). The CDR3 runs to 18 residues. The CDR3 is CASSLGTSGGARFNEQFF. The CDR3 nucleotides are TGTGCCAGCAGTTTAGGGACTAGCGGGGGGGCCAGATTTAATGAGCAGTTCTTC.

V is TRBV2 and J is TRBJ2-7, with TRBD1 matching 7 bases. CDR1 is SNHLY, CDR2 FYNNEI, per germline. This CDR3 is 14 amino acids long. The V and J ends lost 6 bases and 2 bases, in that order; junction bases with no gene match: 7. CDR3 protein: CASSRTGLTYEQYF. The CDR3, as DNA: TGTGCCAGCAGCCGGACAGGCCTCACCTACGAGCAGTACTTC.

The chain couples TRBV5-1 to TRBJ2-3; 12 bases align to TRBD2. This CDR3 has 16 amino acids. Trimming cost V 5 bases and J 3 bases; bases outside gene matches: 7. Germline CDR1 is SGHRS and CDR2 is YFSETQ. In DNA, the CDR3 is TGCGCCAGCAGTCCGCGACTAGCGGGGGCTACAGATACGCAGTATTTT. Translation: CASSPRLAGATDTQYF.

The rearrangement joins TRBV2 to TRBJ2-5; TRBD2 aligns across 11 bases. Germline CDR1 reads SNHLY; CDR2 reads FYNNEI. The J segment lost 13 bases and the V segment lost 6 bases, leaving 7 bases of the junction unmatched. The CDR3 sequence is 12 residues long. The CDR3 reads CASSGGTSGPYF. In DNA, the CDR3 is TGTGCCAGCAGCGGGGGGACTAGCGGACCGTACTTC.

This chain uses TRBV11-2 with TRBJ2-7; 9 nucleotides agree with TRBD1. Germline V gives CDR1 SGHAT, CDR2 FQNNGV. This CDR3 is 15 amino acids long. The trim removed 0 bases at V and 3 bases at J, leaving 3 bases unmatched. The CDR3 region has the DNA TGTGCCAGCAGCTTAGAACAGGGGGCAAGCTACGAGCAGTACTTC. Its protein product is CASSLEQGASYEQYF.

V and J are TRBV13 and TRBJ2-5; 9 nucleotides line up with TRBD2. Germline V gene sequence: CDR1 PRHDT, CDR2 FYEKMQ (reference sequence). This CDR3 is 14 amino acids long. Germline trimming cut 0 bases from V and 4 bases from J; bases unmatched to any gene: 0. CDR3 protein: CASSLGLAGETQYF. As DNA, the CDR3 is TGTGCCAGCAGCTTAGGACTAGCGGGAGAGACCCAGTACTTC. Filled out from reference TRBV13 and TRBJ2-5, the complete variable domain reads AAGVIQSPRHLIKEKRETATLKCYPIPRHDTVYWYQQGPGQDPQFLISFYEKMQSDKGSIPDRFSAQQFSDYHSELNMSSLELGDSALYFCASSLGLAGETQYFGPGTRLLVL.

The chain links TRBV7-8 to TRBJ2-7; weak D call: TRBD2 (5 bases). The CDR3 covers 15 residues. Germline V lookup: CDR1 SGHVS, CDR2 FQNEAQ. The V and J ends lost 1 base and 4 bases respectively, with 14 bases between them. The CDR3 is CASSLGEGVRYEQYF. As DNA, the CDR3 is TGTGCCAGCAGCTTAGGTGAGGGAGTGCGGTACGAGCAGTACTTC.

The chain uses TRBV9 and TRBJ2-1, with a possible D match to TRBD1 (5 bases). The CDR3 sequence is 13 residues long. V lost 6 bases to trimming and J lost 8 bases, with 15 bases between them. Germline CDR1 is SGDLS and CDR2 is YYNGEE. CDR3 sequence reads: CASKGFQGDEQFF. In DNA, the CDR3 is TGTGCCAGCAAGGGATTCCAGGGCGATGAGCAGTTCTTC.

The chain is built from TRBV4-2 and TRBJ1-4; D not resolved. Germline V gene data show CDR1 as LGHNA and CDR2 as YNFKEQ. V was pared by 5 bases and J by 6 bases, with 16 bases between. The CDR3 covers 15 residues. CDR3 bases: TGTGCCAGCAGCTCCGGTTTCGGCGGAGATGAAAAACTGTTTTTT. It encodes CASSSGFGGDEKLFF.

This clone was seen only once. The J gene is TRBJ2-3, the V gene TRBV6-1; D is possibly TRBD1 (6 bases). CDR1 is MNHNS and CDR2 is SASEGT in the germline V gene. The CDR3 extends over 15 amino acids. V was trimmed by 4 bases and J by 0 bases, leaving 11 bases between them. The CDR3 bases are TGTGCCAGCAGTGCAAGGACAGTGAGCACAGATACGCAGTATTTT. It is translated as CASSARTVSTDTQYF.

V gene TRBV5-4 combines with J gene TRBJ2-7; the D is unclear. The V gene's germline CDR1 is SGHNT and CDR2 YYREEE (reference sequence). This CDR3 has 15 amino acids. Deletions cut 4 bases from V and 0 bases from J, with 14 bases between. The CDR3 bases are TGTGCCAGCAGCCTGGACCGTCCGAGCTCCTACGAGCAGTACTTC. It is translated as CASSLDRPSSYEQYF.

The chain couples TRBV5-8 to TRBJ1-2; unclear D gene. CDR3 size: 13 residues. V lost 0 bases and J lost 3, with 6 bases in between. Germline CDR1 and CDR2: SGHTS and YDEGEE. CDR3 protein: CASSLETDYGYTF. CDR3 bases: TGTGCCAGCAGCTTGGAGACCGACTATGGCTACACCTTC.

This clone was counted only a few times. The CDR3 is CASSSNSRVYEQYF. CDR3 DNA: TGTGCCAGCAGCTCAAACTCCAGGGTATACGAGCAGTACTTC. The chain employs TRBV7-7 and TRBJ2-7, with a possible D match to TRBD1 (5 bases). Germline-derived CDR1 and CDR2 are SSHAT and FNYEAQ (reference sequence). V shed 4 bases and J shed 4 bases, with 14 bases lying between them. The CDR3 has 14 residues.

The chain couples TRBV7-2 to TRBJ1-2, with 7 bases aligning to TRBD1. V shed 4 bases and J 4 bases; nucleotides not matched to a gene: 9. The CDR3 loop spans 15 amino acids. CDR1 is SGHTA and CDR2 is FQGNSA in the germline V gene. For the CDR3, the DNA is TGTGCCAGCAGCTCCGATCAGACAGGGCCCTATGGCTACACCTTC. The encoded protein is CASSSDQTGPYGYTF.

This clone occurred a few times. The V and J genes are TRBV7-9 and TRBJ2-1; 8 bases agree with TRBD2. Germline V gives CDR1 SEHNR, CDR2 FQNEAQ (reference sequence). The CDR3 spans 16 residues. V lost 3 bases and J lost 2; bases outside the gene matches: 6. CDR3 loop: CASSFGGRLTYNEQFF. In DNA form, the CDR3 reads TGTGCCAGCAGCTTCGGCGGGAGGTTGACCTACAATGAGCAGTTCTTC.

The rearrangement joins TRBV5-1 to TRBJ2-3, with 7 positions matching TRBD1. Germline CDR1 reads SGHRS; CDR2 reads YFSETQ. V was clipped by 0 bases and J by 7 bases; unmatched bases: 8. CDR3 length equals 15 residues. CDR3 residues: CASSLEGQASNTQYF. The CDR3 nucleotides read TGCGCCAGCAGCTTGGAAGGACAGGCCTCAAATACGCAGTATTTT.

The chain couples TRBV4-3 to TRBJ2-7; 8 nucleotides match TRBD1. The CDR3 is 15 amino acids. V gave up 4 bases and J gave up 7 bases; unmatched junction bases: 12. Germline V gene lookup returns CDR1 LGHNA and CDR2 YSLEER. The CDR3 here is CASSPGTGDLQEQYF. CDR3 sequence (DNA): TGCGCCAGCAGCCCGGGGACAGGAGACCTCCAAGAGCAGTACTTC.

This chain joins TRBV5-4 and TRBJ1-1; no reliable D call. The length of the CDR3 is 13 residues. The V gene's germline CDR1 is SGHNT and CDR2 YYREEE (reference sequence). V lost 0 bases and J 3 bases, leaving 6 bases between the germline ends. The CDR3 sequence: CASSLAGDTEAFF. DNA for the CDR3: TGTGCCAGCAGCTTGGCCGGGGACACTGAAGCTTTCTTT.

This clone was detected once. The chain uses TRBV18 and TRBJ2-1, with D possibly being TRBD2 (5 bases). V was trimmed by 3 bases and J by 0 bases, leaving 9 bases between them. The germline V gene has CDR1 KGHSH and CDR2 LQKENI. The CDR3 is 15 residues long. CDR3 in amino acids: CASSPGVDSYNEQFF. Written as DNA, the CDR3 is TGTGCCAGCTCACCCGGGGTAGACTCCTACAATGAGCAGTTCTTC.

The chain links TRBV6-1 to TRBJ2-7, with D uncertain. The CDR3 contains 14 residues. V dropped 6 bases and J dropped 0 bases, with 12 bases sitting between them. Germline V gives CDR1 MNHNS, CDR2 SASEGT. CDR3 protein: CASSGLGVSYEQYF. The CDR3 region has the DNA TGTGCCAGCAGCGGCCTGGGCGTCTCCTACGAGCAGTACTTC.

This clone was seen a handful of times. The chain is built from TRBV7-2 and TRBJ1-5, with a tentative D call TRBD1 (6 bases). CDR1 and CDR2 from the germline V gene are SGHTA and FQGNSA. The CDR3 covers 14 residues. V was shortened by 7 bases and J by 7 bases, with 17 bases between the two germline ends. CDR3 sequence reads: CASKMGARDQPQHF. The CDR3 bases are TGTGCCAGCAAAATGGGGGCCCGGGACCAGCCCCAGCATTTT.

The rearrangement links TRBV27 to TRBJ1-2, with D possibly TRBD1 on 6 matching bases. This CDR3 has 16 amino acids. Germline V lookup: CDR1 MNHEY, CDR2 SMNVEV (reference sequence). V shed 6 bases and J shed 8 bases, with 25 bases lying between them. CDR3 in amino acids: CASSLGGAGGRRGYTF. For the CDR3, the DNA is TGTGCCAGCAGCCTGGGGGGGGCCGGCGGGAGACGGGGCTACACCTTC.